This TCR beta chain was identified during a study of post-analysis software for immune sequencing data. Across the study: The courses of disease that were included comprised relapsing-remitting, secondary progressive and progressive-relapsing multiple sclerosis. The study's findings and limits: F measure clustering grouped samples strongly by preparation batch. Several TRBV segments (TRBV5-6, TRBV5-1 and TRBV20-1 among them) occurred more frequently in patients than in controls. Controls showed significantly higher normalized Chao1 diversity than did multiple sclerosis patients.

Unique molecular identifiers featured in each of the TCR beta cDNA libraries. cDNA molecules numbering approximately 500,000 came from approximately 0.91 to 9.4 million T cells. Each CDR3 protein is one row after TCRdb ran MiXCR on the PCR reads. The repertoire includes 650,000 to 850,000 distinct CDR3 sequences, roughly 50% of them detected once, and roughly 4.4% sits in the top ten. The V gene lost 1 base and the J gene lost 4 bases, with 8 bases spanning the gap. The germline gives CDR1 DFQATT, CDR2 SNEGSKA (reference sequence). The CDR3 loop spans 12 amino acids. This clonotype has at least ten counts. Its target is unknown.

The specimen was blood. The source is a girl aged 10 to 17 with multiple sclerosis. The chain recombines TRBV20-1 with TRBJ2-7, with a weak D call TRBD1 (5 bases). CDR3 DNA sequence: TGCAGTGCTAGAGTCAGGGAATACGAGCAGTACTTC. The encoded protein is CSARVREYEQYF.